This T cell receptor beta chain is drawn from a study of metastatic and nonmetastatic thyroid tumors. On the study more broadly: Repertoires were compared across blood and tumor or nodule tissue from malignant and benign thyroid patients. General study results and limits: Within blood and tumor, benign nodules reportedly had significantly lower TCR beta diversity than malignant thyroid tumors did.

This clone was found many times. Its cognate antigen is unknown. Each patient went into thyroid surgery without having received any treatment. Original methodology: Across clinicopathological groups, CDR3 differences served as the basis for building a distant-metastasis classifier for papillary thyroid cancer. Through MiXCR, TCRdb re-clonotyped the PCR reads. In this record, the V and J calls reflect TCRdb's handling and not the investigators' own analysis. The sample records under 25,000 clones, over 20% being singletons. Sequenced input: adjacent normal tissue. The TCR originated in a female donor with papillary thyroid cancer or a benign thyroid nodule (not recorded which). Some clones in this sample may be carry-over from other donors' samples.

DNA of the CDR3: TGCAGCGTTCATGGGACAGACTACGAGCAGTACTTC. Protein sequence: CSVHGTDYEQYF. This chain uses TRBV29-1 with TRBJ2-7, with 7 bases fitting TRBD1. With V trimmed by 5 bases and J by 3 bases, 4 bases remained unmatched. The CDR3 runs to 12 residues. Germline V CDR1 and CDR2: SQVTM, ANQGSEA.